The sequence of this T cell receptor (beta chain) was determined in a study of T cell responses to AZD1222 COVID-19 vaccine. General study findings and limits: There were mostly white British donors and more females than males, and clonal diversity was possibly underestimated. Spike was spanned by vaccine-associated CD4 TCRs, with dominance at 160-218 and 743-854. Baseline testing showed seropositivity in only six AZD1222 recipients. Nearly half of spike-specific TCRs reportedly target variant regions that are unmutated in the B.1.351 and B.1.1.7 variants.

Sequencing used immunoSEQ multiplex PCR; TCRdb keeps in-frame clones, though not all of them. The sample comprises approximately 110,000 clones, 70% to 90% of which are singletons, and approximately 6.6% rests with the top ten. Concerning this clone: Antigen: not known.

V lost 4 bases and J lost 2, with 17 bases in between. Germline CDR1 ENHRY, CDR2 SYGVKD. The CDR3 is made up of 16 amino acids. This sequence joins TRBV10-3 and TRBJ1-1; weak D call: TRBD1 (6 bases). This material consisted of peripheral blood, taken on day 0 of AZD1222 vaccination. The TCR originated in an adult in good health. Written as DNA, the CDR3 is TGTGCCATCAGTGCCGGGGGGGCCTCGGGTAACACTGAAGCTTTCTTT. Protein product: CAISAGGASGNTEAFF.